This entry lists 24 T cell receptor beta chains sequenced from one sample in a study of T cells after yellow fever vaccination. From the 5' RACE reads, TCRdb called clonotypes with MiXCR, one entry per CDR3 protein. The table has about 320,000 distinct CDR3 sequences, 4% to 5.5% seen once. Sequences were derived from PBMCs, sampled 15 days after the yellow fever booster vaccination. The receptors shown here come from a young man who received the YFV17D yellow fever vaccine.

This clonotype was seen more than once but under ten times. This chain uses TRBV4-2 with TRBJ2-5; TRBD1 aligns across 8 bases. In germline, CDR1 is LGHNA, CDR2 YNFKEQ. This CDR3 spans 14 amino acids. The V segment lost 4 bases and the J segment 3 bases; nucleotides outside the gene matches: 4. DNA for the CDR3: TGTGCCAGCAGCCTACTGGACAGGGAAGAGACCCAGTACTTC. This gives the protein CASSLLDREETQYF.

In this sample, this clonotype turned up a few times. The rearrangement joins TRBV7-7 to TRBJ2-5; 10 nucleotides align to TRBD2. This CDR3 has 16 amino acids. CDR1 SSHAT and CDR2 FNYEAQ come from the germline V gene (reference sequence). With 2 bases clipped from V and 4 bases from J, the junction kept 7 bases outside the gene matches. The CDR3 DNA is TGTGCCAGCAGCTTAAGGGGACTAGCGATGCTAGAGACCCAGTACTTC. The encoded protein is CASSLRGLAMLETQYF.

The sample holds many counts of this clonotype. The chain couples TRBV7-8 to TRBJ2-7; 9 nucleotides line up with TRBD1. This CDR3 is built from 14 residues. Germline CDR1 reads SGHVS; CDR2 reads FQNEAQ. V shed 1 base, J shed 7 bases, and the junction held 5 bases outside the gene matches. The CDR3 nucleotides are TGTGCCAGCAGCTTAGTGCTCGGGACAGGGGAGCAGTACTTC. It encodes CASSLVLGTGEQYF.

This clonotype was recorded a few times. The chain links TRBV5-1 to TRBJ2-4; D unclear. Germline CDR1 and CDR2: SGHRS and YFSETQ. Trimming took off 0 bases at V and 4 bases at J, with 5 bases between the two ends. This CDR3 is 13 amino acids long. Here the CDR3 reads CASSLDRKNIQYF. Written as DNA, the CDR3 is TGCGCCAGCAGCTTGGACAGAAAAAACATTCAGTACTTC.

The chain employs TRBV5-1 and TRBJ2-1; possibly TRBD1 for D (5 bases). The CDR3 is 16 amino acids. CDR1 SGHRS and CDR2 YFSETQ come from the germline V gene. Trimming removed 4 bases from V and 1 base from J, with 15 bases in between. As DNA, the CDR3 is TGCGCCAGCAGCAGGAACAGGATACAGTCCTACAATGAGCAGTTCTTC. This codes for CASSRNRIQSYNEQFF.

This clonotype was counted ten times or more. The chain is built from TRBV27 and TRBJ2-4; TRBD2 might be the D (7 bases). Germline V CDR1 and CDR2: MNHEY, SMNVEV (reference sequence). Trimming left V 5 bases short and J 3 bases short, with 14 bases between. The CDR3 extends over 15 amino acids. The CDR3 DNA is TGTGCCAGCAGTGAGATAGGGGGGGGCAAAAACATTCAGTACTTC. Residues: CASSEIGGGKNIQYF.

The chain recombines TRBV10-3 with TRBJ1-1; D remains ambiguous. Trimming removed 5 bases at V and 1 base at J, with 14 bases between. The CDR3 is 15 residues long. Germline V gives CDR1 ENHRY, CDR2 SYGVKD. The CDR3 sequence: CAISSPSSRNTEAFF. The DNA for the CDR3 is TGTGCCATCAGTAGTCCTTCCTCAAGGAACACTGAAGCTTTCTTT.

This clonotype was detected many times. This chain uses TRBV7-6 with TRBJ2-1, with D possibly being TRBD1 (6 bases). V shed 1 base and J shed 2 bases, with 21 bases lying between them. The length of the CDR3 is 19 residues. Germline CDR1 SGHVS, CDR2 FNYEAQ. In nucleotides, the CDR3 is TGTGCCAGCAGCTTAGGGTTCAGGGGCCAGTTTCGGGCCTACAATGAGCAGTTCTTC. Protein sequence: CASSLGFRGQFRAYNEQFF.

This clonotype was picked up many times. The chain uses TRBV9 and TRBJ2-6; 10 nucleotides line up with TRBD1. The CDR3 sequence is 17 residues long. Germline CDR1 is SGDLS and CDR2 is YYNGEE. With 0 bases clipped from V and 0 bases from J, the junction kept 0 bases outside the gene matches. CDR3 coding DNA: TGTGCCAGCAGCGTAGGGACAGGGGGCTCTGGGGCCAACGTCCTGACTTTC. This codes for CASSVGTGGSGANVLTF.

Ten or more counts support this clonotype. CDR3 residues: CASSVGQSNQPQHF. The CDR3 DNA is TGTGCCAGCAGCGTTGGTCAGAGCAATCAGCCCCAGCATTTT. This chain uses TRBV9 with TRBJ1-5; D gene unclear. Between the trimmed V and J ends, which lost 2 bases and 1 base, there was a span of 7 bases. The CDR3 contains 14 residues. Per the germline V gene, CDR1 is SGDLS and CDR2 is YYNGEE. Based on the CDR3 plus reference TRBV9 and TRBJ1-5, the full variable domain is DSGVTQTPKHLITATGQRVTLRCSPRSGDLSVYWYQQSLDQGLQFLIQYYNGEERAKGNILERFSAQQFPDLHSELNLSSLELGDSALYFCASSVGQSNQPQHFGDGTRLSIL.

This clonotype showed up just a few times. The gene calls are TRBV30 and TRBJ2-1; D is unresolved. This CDR3 contains 13 residues. The V and J ends lost 0 bases and 9 bases respectively, with 12 bases between them. Germline V CDR1 and CDR2: GTSNPN, SVGIG (reference sequence). The CDR3, as DNA: TGTGCCTGGAGTGTATTCGGAGATGGTGAGCAGTTCTTC. Translating gives CAWSVFGDGEQFF.

This clonotype appeared a few times. This chain links TRBV28 with TRBJ2-5; D unclear. The CDR3 loop spans 12 amino acids. The germline CDR1 and CDR2 sequences are MDHEN and SYDVKM. Trimming stripped 6 bases from V and 5 bases from J, with 10 bases between. The CDR3 sequence is CASSRLWETQYF. Here the CDR3 DNA reads TGTGCCAGCAGCCGCCTTTGGGAGACCCAGTACTTC.

This chain connects TRBV18 to TRBJ1-3, with D tentatively TRBD1 (6 bases). V was pared by 4 bases and J by 6 bases, with 16 bases between. The CDR3 runs 15 residues. The V gene's germline CDR1 is KGHSH and CDR2 LQKENI. CDR3 amino acids: CASSLGQPEVNTIYF. The CDR3 nucleotides read TGTGCCAGCTCACTTGGACAGCCCGAAGTAAACACCATATATTTT. Variable domain in full (rest from reference TRBV18 and TRBJ1-3): NAGVMQNPRHLVRRRGQEARLRCSPMKGHSHVYWYRQLPEEGLKFMVYLQKENIIDESGMPKERFSAEFPKEGPSILRIQQVVRGDSAAYFCASSLGQPEVNTIYFGEGSWLTVV.

This clonotype has a handful of counts. The V gene is TRBV18, the J gene TRBJ2-1, with D perhaps TRBD1 or TRBD2 (5 bases each). Trimming pared 3 bases from V and 8 bases from J, leaving 20 bases between. The CDR3 contains 16 residues. CDR1 KGHSH and CDR2 LQKENI come from the germline V gene. The CDR3 sequence is CASSPPPSWGKHEQFF. The CDR3, as DNA: TGTGCCAGCTCACCCCCCCCAAGTTGGGGGAAGCATGAGCAGTTCTTC.

The rearrangement joins TRBV5-1 to TRBJ2-5; maybe TRBD2 (6 bases). The CDR3 length is 15 residues. V lost 6 bases, J lost 5 bases, and 20 bases lay in between. Germline V gene lookup returns CDR1 SGHRS and CDR2 YFSETQ. The CDR3 coding sequence is TGCGCCAGCACCGCGGGATTAGGGTCCGCGGAGACCCAGTACTTC. Translating gives CASTAGLGSAETQYF. The complete variable domain, with remaining parts taken from reference TRBV5-1 and TRBJ2-5, reads KAGVTQTPRYLIKTRGQQVTLSCSPISGHRSVSWYQQTPGQGLQFLFEYFSETQRNKGNFPGRFSGRQFSNSRSEMNVSTLELGDSALYLCASTAGLGSAETQYFGPGTRLLVL.

This clonotype was counted at least ten times. This chain connects TRBV6-5 to TRBJ1-3; no clear D. The germline V gene encodes CDR1 MNHEY and CDR2 SVGAGI. V was pared by 0 bases and J by 0 bases, with 12 bases between. CDR3 size: 17 residues. CDR3 region: CASSYSRSSSSGNTIYF. DNA of the CDR3: TGTGCCAGCAGTTACTCGCGTTCATCCAGCTCTGGAAACACCATATATTTT.

This clonotype was picked up many times. The rearrangement links TRBV7-9 to TRBJ1-5, with D possibly matching TRBD1 (5 bases). The CDR3 is made up of 16 amino acids. Per germline, CDR1 SEHNR and CDR2 FQNEAQ (reference sequence). Trimming removed 4 bases from V and 2 bases from J, with 15 bases in between. The CDR3 reads CASSYGTGIGNQPQHF. The CDR3 coding sequence is TGTGCCAGCAGCTACGGGACCGGTATTGGCAATCAGCCCCAGCATTTT.

A few counts support this clonotype. The CDR3 coding sequence is TGTGCCAGCAGCATGGGACACGGCGGCCGAGAGCAGTACTTC. Amino acids: CASSMGHGGREQYF. This chain links TRBV7-9 with TRBJ2-7; maybe TRBD1 (6 bases). Germline CDR1 and CDR2: SEHNR and FQNEAQ (reference sequence). This CDR3 comprises 14 residues. The V end lost 5 bases, the J end lost 7 bases, and 18 bases lay between the germline ends.

This clonotype was picked up many times. The chain recombines TRBV6-6 with TRBJ2-5; D is ambiguous. V lost 6 bases and J 4 bases, leaving 21 bases between the germline ends. The length of the CDR3 is 16 residues. Germline values: CDR1 MNHNY, CDR2 SVGAGI (reference sequence). The CDR3 nucleotides are TGTGCCAGCAGCGGCGAAAGGGCGCAAGTCGCAGAGACCCAGTACTTC. Translated, it gives CASSGERAQVAETQYF.

The CDR3 reads CSAKGGGPNTEAFF. In DNA form, the CDR3 reads TGCAGTGCCAAGGGAGGGGGACCGAACACTGAAGCTTTCTTT. This rearrangement joins TRBV20-1 to TRBJ1-1; D may be TRBD1 (6 bases). Germline V gene sequence: CDR1 DFQATT, CDR2 SNEGSKA (reference sequence). CDR3 length equals 14 residues. Trimming pared 6 bases from V and 1 base from J, leaving 15 bases between.

This clonotype was seen many times. This sequence joins TRBV7-9 and TRBJ2-4; 8 bases are shared with TRBD1. V shed 2 bases, J shed 7 bases, and the junction held 10 bases outside the gene matches. This CDR3 has 16 amino acids. CDR1 is SEHNR and CDR2 is FQNEAQ in the germline V gene (reference sequence). CDR3 sequence reads: CASSLPTGAPGNIQYF. The DNA for the CDR3 is TGTGCCAGCAGCTTACCGACAGGGGCACCGGGTAACATTCAGTACTTC.

This clonotype has at least ten counts. The chain employs TRBV28 and TRBJ2-5; 9 positions match TRBD1. The CDR3 totals 14 residues. Germline V CDR1 and CDR2: MDHEN, SYDVKM. Unmatched junction bases numbered 7, after V lost 7 bases and J lost 4 bases. The CDR3 DNA follows: TGTGCCAGCATCCGGGACAGGGATCGAGAGACCCAGTACTTC. It encodes CASIRDRDRETQYF. Filled out from reference TRBV28 and TRBJ2-5, the complete variable domain reads DVKVTQSSRYLVKRTGEKVFLECVQDMDHENMFWYRQDPGLGLRLIYFSYDVKMKEKGDIPEGYSVSREKKERFSLILESASTNQTSMYLCASIRDRDRETQYFGPGTRLLVL.

The chain recombines TRBV3-1 with TRBJ2-3; no clear D gene. The CDR3 loop spans 16 amino acids. Germline CDR1 is LGHDT and CDR2 is YNNKEL (reference sequence). V lost 4 bases, J lost 2 bases, and 16 bases lay in between. CDR3 DNA: TGTGCCAGCAGCCGCCGTTACACCGAGAACACAGATACGCAGTATTTT. Translated, it gives CASSRRYTENTDTQYF.

The gene calls are TRBV18 and TRBJ2-5; weak D call: TRBD1 (6 bases). Germline lookup yields CDR1 KGHSH and CDR2 LQKENI. The length of the CDR3 is 15 residues. The V gene lost 3 bases and the J gene lost 4 bases, with 15 bases spanning the gap. CDR3 in amino acids: CASSPQGILGETQYF. CDR3 coding DNA: TGTGCCAGCTCACCCCAGGGGATACTCGGAGAGACCCAGTACTTC.